One and the same sample provided the 29 T cell receptor beta chains below, sequenced in a study of T cell responses to AZD1222 COVID-19 vaccine. Sequencing was performed with immunoSEQ multiplex PCR; in TCRdb, only in-frame clones are kept and a portion is missing. This table holds about 130,000 clones, 80% to 90% found once. The source material was peripheral blood, sampled on day 0 of AZD1222 vaccination. These TCRs come from an adult in good health.

In this sample, this clone turned up a few times. The V gene is TRBV19, the J gene TRBJ2-3, with D perhaps TRBD1 or TRBD2 (5 bases each). Deletions cut 3 bases from V and 6 bases from J, with 22 bases between. The V gene's germline CDR1 is LNHDA and CDR2 SQIVND (reference sequence). The CDR3 is made up of 17 amino acids. The CDR3 sequence: CASSIGRAGGVGDTQYF. The CDR3 DNA reads TGTGCCAGTAGTATTGGCCGTGCTGGGGGAGTCGGTGATACGCAGTATTTT.

The chain has TRBV27 and TRBJ1-1, with D possibly being TRBD1 (5 bases). CDR3 length: 13 amino acids. The germline gives CDR1 MNHEY, CDR2 SMNVEV (reference sequence). Trimming shortened V by 5 bases and J by 5 bases, and 12 bases separated the two germline ends. The CDR3 here is CASSLLKGTEAFF. CDR3 sequence (DNA): TGTGCCAGCAGTCTCTTGAAGGGGACTGAAGCTTTCTTT.

The chain is built from TRBV7-6 and TRBJ1-2; 9 bases fit TRBD1. V lost 3 bases, J lost 1 base, and 3 bases stayed unmatched. Germline V gene sequence: CDR1 SGHVS, CDR2 FNYEAQ. The CDR3 spans 15 residues. This chain's CDR3 is CASSLMGQGNYGYTF. DNA of the CDR3: TGTGCCAGCAGCTTGATGGGACAGGGTAACTATGGCTACACCTTC.

V is TRBV15 and J is TRBJ2-1; no definite D call. The CDR3 has 17 residues. The V gene lost 0 bases and the J gene lost 8 bases, with 20 bases spanning the gap. Germline V gene sequence: CDR1 LNHNV, CDR2 YYDKDF (reference sequence). This CDR3 is CATSRDLIGYPVDEQFF. CDR3 bases: TGTGCCACCAGCAGAGATCTGATAGGCTATCCCGTTGATGAGCAGTTCTTC.

The rearrangement joins TRBV5-1 to TRBJ1-1, with D perhaps TRBD1 (5 bases). Trimming pared 6 bases from V and 2 bases from J, leaving 8 bases between. Germline V gene sequence: CDR1 SGHRS, CDR2 YFSETQ. CDR3 length: 12 residues. CDR3 bases: TGCGCCAGCACGCAGGGTAACACTGAAGCTTTCTTT. It is translated as CASTQGNTEAFF.

The count of this clone is one. The same CDR3 arises from other DNA sequences in this sample as well. The genes are TRBV11-2 and TRBJ1-2; D remains ambiguous. CDR1 and CDR2 (germline): SGHAT, FQNNGV. V was pared by 3 bases and J by 0 bases, with 5 bases between. The CDR3 sequence is 13 residues long. In DNA, the CDR3 is TGTGCCAGCAGCTTGGATACTAACTATGGCTACACCTTC. Translated: CASSLDTNYGYTF.

The rearrangement links TRBV30 to TRBJ1-1; 7 bases match TRBD1. CDR3 length: 14 amino acids. CDR1 is GTSNPN and CDR2 is SVGIG in the germline V gene (reference sequence). V gave up 1 base and J gave up 4 bases; unmatched junction bases: 6. The CDR3 nucleotides are TGTGCCTGGAGTGCTTCACAGGGGACCACTGAAGCTTTCTTT. This sequence encodes CAWSASQGTTEAFF.

Only a few counts were recorded for this clone. The rearrangement uses TRBV9 and TRBJ2-3; TRBD2 aligns across 12 bases. V lost 4 bases, J lost 2 bases, and 8 bases stayed unmatched. The germline V gene has CDR1 SGDLS and CDR2 YYNGEE. The CDR3 sequence is 17 residues long. CDR3 in amino acids: CASSFPSGGALTDTQYF. CDR3 nucleotides: TGTGCCAGCAGCTTCCCTAGCGGGGGGGCTCTCACAGATACGCAGTATTTT.

This chain uses TRBV28 with TRBJ2-7; tentative D call: TRBD2 (5 bases). Germline values: CDR1 MDHEN, CDR2 SYDVKM. This CDR3 contains 15 residues. The V and J ends lost 5 bases and 0 bases respectively, with 14 bases between them. The CDR3 here is CASSRTLLSSYEQYF. DNA of the CDR3: TGTGCCAGCAGTCGGACTTTACTTAGCTCCTACGAGCAGTACTTC.

CDR3 DNA: TGTGCCAGCAGCCCCGACAACTCCTACGAGCAGTACTTC. This encodes CASSPDNSYEQYF. J is TRBJ2-7 and V is TRBV7-2; D is ambiguous. The CDR3 totals 13 residues. V lost 5 bases to trimming and J lost 0 bases, with 8 bases between them. Germline CDR1 reads SGHTA; CDR2 reads FQGNSA.

The CDR3: CASSRSFDGEKLFF. As DNA, the CDR3 is TGTGCCAGCAGCCGGAGTTTCGACGGCGAAAAACTGTTTTTT. This chain uses TRBV6-5 with TRBJ1-4, with D unclear. The CDR3 is made up of 14 amino acids. Germline assignment: CDR1 MNHEY and CDR2 SVGAGI. Between the trimmed V and J ends, which lost 6 bases and 8 bases, there was a span of 16 bases.

The gene calls are TRBV10-3 and TRBJ1-1; 9 nucleotides align to TRBD1. This CDR3 has 17 amino acids. Trimming at V came to 0 bases and at J to 4 bases, leaving 9 bases not matched to a gene. Per the germline V gene, CDR1 is ENHRY and CDR2 is SYGVKD. CDR3 bases: TGTGCCATCAGTGAGTCTGGGGGCGGGGGACAGGGCACTGAAGCTTTCTTT. Its protein is CAISESGGGGQGTEAFF.

The chain has TRBV6-5 and TRBJ1-1; no reliable D call. The length of the CDR3 is 12 residues. V lost 5 bases and J lost 10, with 14 bases in between. CDR1 is MNHEY and CDR2 is SVGAGI in the germline V gene. The CDR3 sequence: CASSRHRGRAFF. CDR3 in DNA: TGTGCCAGCAGTCGCCATCGGGGTAGAGCTTTCTTT.

The chain is built from TRBV10-3 and TRBJ2-5, with 9 bases aligning to TRBD2. The CDR3 totals 16 residues. V was pared by 4 bases and J by 2 bases, with 8 bases of the junction left unmatched. Germline values: CDR1 ENHRY, CDR2 SYGVKD. CDR3: CAISGPGTSHQETQYF. Written as DNA, the CDR3 is TGTGCCATCAGTGGACCCGGGACTAGCCATCAAGAGACCCAGTACTTC.

This clone was observed once. The genes are TRBV5-1 and TRBJ2-7; D is uncertain. The V gene's germline CDR1 is SGHRS and CDR2 YFSETQ. V was pared by 5 bases and J by 2 bases, with 11 bases between. The CDR3 contains 13 residues. In nucleotides, the CDR3 is TGCGCCAGCAGAGTAGGCTCTGCCTACGAGCAGTACTTC. The encoded protein is CASRVGSAYEQYF.

J is TRBJ1-2 and V is TRBV6-5; D remains ambiguous. The CDR3 consists of 15 residues. Germline V gene data show CDR1 as MNHEY and CDR2 as SVGAGI. Trimming shortened V by 7 bases and J by 4 bases, and 19 bases separated the two germline ends. The CDR3 spells CASTTLIEGSYGYTF. DNA for the CDR3: TGTGCCAGCACCACCTTAATCGAGGGATCCTATGGCTACACCTTC.

The J gene is TRBJ2-7, the V gene TRBV27; 7 bases are shared with TRBD1. The junction had 5 bases not matched to a gene; V was cut back by 4 bases and J by 5 bases. CDR1 MNHEY and CDR2 SMNVEV come from the germline V gene (reference sequence). The CDR3 consists of 13 residues. CDR3 sequence (DNA): TGTGCCAGCAGTTACTCCACAGGGGACGAGCAGTACTTC. Residues: CASSYSTGDEQYF.

The CDR3 coding sequence is TGTGCCAGTAGTACCCAGGGAGGGGGTGAGCAGTTCTTC. Translated, it gives CASSTQGGGEQFF. V is TRBV19 and J is TRBJ2-1; D might be TRBD2 (7 bases). This CDR3 region has 13 residues. Trimming took 4 bases from V and 9 from J, leaving 13 bases between them. Germline V gene lookup returns CDR1 LNHDA and CDR2 SQIVND (reference sequence).

The gene calls are TRBV6-5 and TRBJ1-1; no clear D. The germline CDR1 and CDR2 sequences are MNHEY and SVGAGI. V lost 5 bases and J 1 base, leaving 14 bases between the germline ends. This CDR3 is built from 15 residues. The CDR3 DNA follows: TGTGCCAGCAGTCAATTTAGAAATTCGAACACTGAAGCTTTCTTT. Its protein is CASSQFRNSNTEAFF.

J is TRBJ1-1 and V is TRBV6-2 or TRBV6-3; D ambiguous. The germline V gene encodes CDR1 MNHEY and CDR2 SVGEGT. The CDR3 is 15 amino acids. Trimming left V 3 bases short and J 2 bases short, with 13 bases between. The CDR3: CASSYMGVYNTEAFF. CDR3 bases: TGTGCCAGCAGTTATATGGGCGTATACAACACTGAAGCTTTCTTT.

The chain links TRBV28 to TRBJ1-2; TRBD1 agrees at 9 bases. The CDR3 contains 16 residues. The germline CDR1 and CDR2 sequences are MDHEN and SYDVKM. The V segment lost 5 bases and the J segment 3 bases; nucleotides outside the gene matches: 10. CDR3 coding DNA: TGTGCCAGCAGTCGAATGCGACAGGGGGGGCACTATGGCTACACCTTC. Translated: CASSRMRQGGHYGYTF.

The V gene is TRBV4-1, the J gene TRBJ1-1; D is possibly TRBD1 (5 bases). The CDR3 length is 14 residues. Trimming left V 1 base short and J 3 bases short, with 9 bases between. Germline CDR1 is MGHRA and CDR2 is YSYEKL. CDR3 sequence (DNA): TGCGCCAGCAGCCAAGGACAGTGGGACACTGAAGCTTTCTTT. It yields the protein CASSQGQWDTEAFF.

In this sample, this clone turned up many times. The chain combines TRBV10-2 with TRBJ2-7; D call uncertain. The CDR3 is made up of 17 amino acids. V lost 0 bases, J lost 2 bases, and 17 bases lay in between. Per germline, CDR1 WSHSY and CDR2 SAAADI. The CDR3 DNA sequence: TGCGCCAGCAGTGAGTCCGTTCGGTCCCCTCGACCCTACGAGCAGTACTTC. Its protein is CASSESVRSPRPYEQYF.

The chain is built from TRBV27 and TRBJ1-5, with D possibly matching TRBD1 (6 bases). Germline V gene sequence: CDR1 MNHEY, CDR2 SMNVEV (reference sequence). The CDR3 consists of 14 residues. Trimming shortened V by 5 bases and J by 1 base, and 9 bases separated the two germline ends. CDR3: CASSTRGSNQPQHF. The CDR3 coding sequence is TGTGCCAGCAGTACCAGGGGCAGCAATCAGCCCCAGCATTTT.

This clone was detected a few times. The V gene is TRBV7-3, the J gene TRBJ2-2, with 10 bases lining up with TRBD2. CDR3 length: 18 residues. Germline lookup yields CDR1 SGHTA and CDR2 FQGTGA. The V segment lost 2 bases and the J segment 7 bases; nucleotides outside the gene matches: 13. CDR3 sequence reads: CASSLSLVAGGFGGELFF. In nucleotides, the CDR3 is TGTGCCAGCAGCTTATCGTTGGTAGCGGGAGGTTTTGGCGGGGAGCTGTTTTTT.

The V gene is TRBV6-1, the J gene TRBJ2-7; D ambiguous. The germline V gene has CDR1 MNHNS and CDR2 SASEGT. Trimming took off 0 bases at V and 3 bases at J, with 9 bases between the two ends. This CDR3 comprises 14 residues. The CDR3 loop is CASSEALVRYEQYF. The CDR3, as DNA: TGTGCCAGCAGTGAAGCGCTTGTCCGCTACGAGCAGTACTTC.

This clone has only a few counts. The DNA for the CDR3 is TGTGCCAGCAGCTTACGAGGATCGGCAGGGGTAGAGACCCAGTACTTC. Translating it yields CASSLRGSAGVETQYF. The chain has TRBV11-3 and TRBJ2-5; D may be TRBD1 (6 bases). V shed 2 bases and J shed 4 bases, with 17 bases lying between them. From germline, CDR1 is SGHNT and CDR2 YENEEA. The CDR3 spans 16 residues.

The genes are TRBV4-2 and TRBJ1-4, with a tentative D call TRBD1 (6 bases). Germline lookup yields CDR1 LGHNA and CDR2 YNFKEQ. Trimming took off 0 bases at V and 6 bases at J, with 17 bases between the two ends. The length of the CDR3 is 17 residues. CDR3 protein: CASSQDHWTVTDEKLFF. The CDR3 DNA follows: TGTGCCAGCAGCCAAGATCACTGGACAGTCACTGATGAAAAACTGTTTTTT.

This rearrangement joins TRBV5-1 to TRBJ1-6; 11 positions agree with TRBD1. The CDR3 consists of 15 residues. The V gene end was trimmed by 4 bases and the J gene end by 8 bases; junction bases not matched to a gene: 5. CDR1 and CDR2 from the germline V gene are SGHRS and YFSETQ. The CDR3 here is CASSTGTGGDSPLHF. The CDR3 region has the DNA TGCGCCAGCAGCACGGGGACAGGGGGAGATTCACCCCTCCACTTT. The entire variable domain, with the rest obtained from reference TRBV5-1 and TRBJ1-6, is as follows: KAGVTQTPRYLIKTRGQQVTLSCSPISGHRSVSWYQQTPGQGLQFLFEYFSETQRNKGNFPGRFSGRQFSNSRSEMNVSTLELGDSALYLCASSTGTGGDSPLHFGNGTRLTVT.